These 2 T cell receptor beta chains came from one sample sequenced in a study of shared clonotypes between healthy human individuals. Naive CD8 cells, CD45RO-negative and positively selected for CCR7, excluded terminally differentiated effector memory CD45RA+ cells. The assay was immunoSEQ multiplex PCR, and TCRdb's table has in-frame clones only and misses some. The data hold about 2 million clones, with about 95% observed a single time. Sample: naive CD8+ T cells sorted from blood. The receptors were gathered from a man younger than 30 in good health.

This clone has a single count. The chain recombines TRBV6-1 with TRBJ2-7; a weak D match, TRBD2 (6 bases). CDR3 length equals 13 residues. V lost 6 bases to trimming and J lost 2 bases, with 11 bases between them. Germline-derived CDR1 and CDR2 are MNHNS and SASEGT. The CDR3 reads CASSGGLAYEQYF. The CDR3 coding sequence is TGTGCCAGCAGCGGGGGTCTGGCCTACGAGCAGTACTTC.

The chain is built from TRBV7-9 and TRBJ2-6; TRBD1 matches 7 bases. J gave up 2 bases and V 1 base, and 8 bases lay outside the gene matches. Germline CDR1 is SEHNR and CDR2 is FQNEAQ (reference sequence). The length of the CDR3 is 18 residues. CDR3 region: CASSLGASGGTGANVLTF. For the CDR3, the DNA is TGTGCCAGCAGCTTAGGGGCGTCAGGGGGTACTGGGGCCAACGTCCTGACTTTC.